Shown below are 16 T cell receptor beta chains from a single sample sequenced in a study of T-cell reconstitution after alpha-beta-depleted transplantation in children. Construction of the TCRbeta library involved unique molecular identifiers. TCRdb analysed the PCR reads with MiXCR anew, one entry per CDR3 protein. The sample includes 490,000 or so distinct CDR3 sequences, roughly 10% of them seen just once. Material: PBMCs, obtained before TCRalphabeta/CD19-depleted stem cell transplant. The origin of the receptors is a child aged 2 to 15 with inherited bone marrow failure, due to receive a stem cell transplant.

This clonotype was detected many times. The rearrangement uses TRBV6-2 or TRBV6-3 and TRBJ1-5; TRBD1 agrees at 7 bases. Per germline, CDR1 MNHEY and CDR2 SVGEGT. This CDR3 contains 15 residues. The trim removed 7 bases at V and 2 bases at J, leaving 8 bases unmatched. CDR3 amino acids: CASIDRATGNQPQHF. CDR3 nucleotides: TGTGCCAGCATCGACAGGGCCACGGGCAATCAGCCCCAGCATTTT.

The genes are TRBV12-3 or TRBV12-4 and TRBJ2-1; unclear D gene. With 4 bases removed from V and 0 bases from J, the gap between germline ends came to 10 bases. CDR3 size: 15 residues. This CDR3 is CASSSTPISYNEQFF. CDR3 coding DNA: TGTGCCAGCAGTTCCACCCCAATCTCCTACAATGAGCAGTTCTTC.

As for this clonotype: A read error is likely, as this CDR3 ends without the conserved phenylalanine or tryptophan. The rearrangement links TRBV13 to TRBJ2-1; TRBD1 is a possible D gene (5 bases). The CDR3 has 13 residues. Germline CDR1 reads PRHDT; CDR2 reads FYEKMQ (reference sequence). V lost 5 bases and J lost 8, with 13 bases in between. The CDR3 nucleotides are TGTGCCAGCAGCCCCGGTAGGGGCTATGAGCAGTTCTTG. It is translated as CASSPGRGYEQFL.

In its sample, this clonotype was seen a few times. The chain carries TRBV30 and TRBJ2-7; 9 bases line up with TRBD1. The germline V gene has CDR1 GTSNPN and CDR2 SVGIG (reference sequence). The CDR3 has 14 amino acids. V lost 3 bases, J lost 3 bases, and 6 bases stayed unmatched. DNA of the CDR3: TGTGCCTGGAGCCGGGACAGGGCCCTCTACGAGCAGTACTTC. Protein product: CAWSRDRALYEQYF.

This clonotype was seen at least ten times. The V and J genes are TRBV12-3 or TRBV12-4 and TRBJ1-4; D ambiguous. This CDR3 comprises 13 residues. V lost 1 base and J 10 bases, leaving 10 bases between the germline ends. Written as DNA, the CDR3 is TGTGCCAGCAGTTTAGGCAGTCCGGGAAAACTGTTTTTT. Translating it yields CASSLGSPGKLFF.

This clonotype occurred many times. The V call is TRBV10-3, the J call TRBJ1-1; D is perhaps TRBD1 (5 bases). Germline-derived CDR1 and CDR2 are ENHRY and SYGVKD. The germline V and J ends were trimmed by 3 bases and 1 base, with 12 bases remaining between them. This CDR3 region has 15 residues. In nucleotides, the CDR3 is TGTGCCATCAGTGAATTGGGGACGGCGAACACTGAAGCTTTCTTT. It specifies CAISELGTANTEAFF.

The table lists this clonotype with many counts. This chain uses TRBV7-9 with TRBJ1-1, with D hard to call. From germline, CDR1 is SEHNR and CDR2 FQNEAQ (reference sequence). The V end lost 7 bases, the J end lost 7 bases, and 13 bases lay between the germline ends. CDR3 length: 12 residues. The CDR3 DNA is TGTGCCAGCAACCTTAGGAGCCTTGAAGCTTTCTTT. Translation gives CASNLRSLEAFF.

Many counts were recorded for this clonotype. This chain joins TRBV5-1 and TRBJ1-2; a possible D gene is TRBD1 (5 bases). Looked up from germline, CDR1 is SGHRS and CDR2 is YFSETQ. V lost 3 bases, J lost 7 bases, and 13 bases lay in between. This CDR3 contains 13 residues. CDR3 loop: CASSSDGGLGYTF. The CDR3 DNA is TGCGCCAGCAGCTCGGACGGGGGTCTTGGCTACACCTTC.

This clonotype came up many times. The chain couples TRBV4-3 to TRBJ2-1; possibly TRBD1 for D (7 bases). Per germline, CDR1 LGHNA and CDR2 YSLEER. V dropped 4 bases and J dropped 1 base, with 23 bases sitting between them. The CDR3 runs 19 residues. The CDR3 bases are TGCGCCAGCAGCCCGAAACAGGGGCCGCGGGACCCTTCCTACAATGAGCAGTTCTTC. This sequence encodes CASSPKQGPRDPSYNEQFF.

This clonotype was seen many times. The gene calls are TRBV7-2 and TRBJ1-1; 7 positions agree with TRBD1. V gave up 8 bases and J gave up 1 base; unmatched junction bases: 4. CDR3 length equals 13 residues. Germline V lookup: CDR1 SGHTA, CDR2 FQGNSA. In DNA, the CDR3 is TGTGCCAGCGGGGGACAGCCGAACACTGAAGCTTTCTTT. Translated: CASGGQPNTEAFF. The full variable domain, in which reference TRBV7-2 and TRBJ1-1 provide the parts outside the CDR3, is GAGVSQSPSNKVTEKGKDVELRCDPISGHTALYWYRQSLGQGLEFLIYFQGNSAPDKSGLPSDRFSAERTGGSVSTLTIQRTQQEDSAVYLCASGGQPNTEAFFGQGTRLTVV.

This clonotype occurred many times. V and J are TRBV7-8 and TRBJ2-1, with 9 bases matching TRBD2. The CDR3 length is 16 residues. Germline V gene sequence: CDR1 SGHVS, CDR2 FQNEAQ. V was clipped by 4 bases and J by 0 bases; unmatched bases: 4. CDR3 region: CASSSETSGSYNEQFF. DNA for the CDR3: TGTGCCAGCAGCTCAGAGACTAGCGGCTCCTACAATGAGCAGTTCTTC.

Points on this clonotype: A much larger clone sits a single nucleotide away, making a read error possible. V and J are TRBV4-3 and TRBJ2-3; 10 bases map to TRBD2. This CDR3 region has 16 residues. Germline CDR1 LGHNA, CDR2 YSLEER. With 2 bases clipped from V and 5 bases from J, the junction kept 7 bases outside the gene matches. Written as DNA, the CDR3 is TGCGCCAGCAGCCAAAAGCGGGAGGGAGGGGTAGATACGCAGTATTTT. It codes for CASSQKREGGVDTQYF.

This chain uses TRBV7-2 with TRBJ1-2, with 7 nucleotides matching TRBD1. This CDR3 is 17 amino acids long. Germline loops: CDR1 SGHTA, CDR2 FQGNSA. V lost 5 bases to trimming and J lost 1 base; unmatched junction nucleotides: 13. The CDR3 region has the DNA TGTGCCAGCAGCCCCCAGACAGGGACGGTACTTAACTATGGCTACACCTTC. Translation gives CASSPQTGTVLNYGYTF. The variable domain in full, with the rest retrieved from reference TRBV7-2 and TRBJ1-2, is GAGVSQSPSNKVTEKGKDVELRCDPISGHTALYWYRQSLGQGLEFLIYFQGNSAPDKSGLPSDRFSAERTGGSVSTLTIQRTQQEDSAVYLCASSPQTGTVLNYGYTFGSGTRLTVV.

This clonotype was counted between two and nine times. The chain joins TRBV14 to TRBJ2-1; 10 positions agree with TRBD2. Germline trimming cut 6 bases from V and 9 bases from J; bases unmatched to any gene: 11. The CDR3 consists of 15 residues. Germline values: CDR1 SGHDN, CDR2 FVKESK. In DNA form, the CDR3 reads TGTGCCAGCAGTCAGTTGAGCGGGAGGGCCGGTGAGCAGTTCTTC. As protein: CASSQLSGRAGEQFF.

In this sample, this clonotype turned up many times. The genes are TRBV5-5 and TRBJ2-1, with TRBD2 matching 9 bases. V dropped 2 bases and J dropped 8; count of bases not matched to a gene: 14. This CDR3 has 17 amino acids. Germline V gene data show CDR1 as SGHKS and CDR2 as YYEKEE (reference sequence). DNA for the CDR3: TGTGCCAGCAGCTTTCCCGACGGGCTAGCGGGATACGATGAGCAGTTCTTC. Protein sequence: CASSFPDGLAGYDEQFF. Complete variable domain (other parts from reference TRBV5-5 and TRBJ2-1): DAGVTQSPTHLIKTRGQQVTLRCSPISGHKSVSWYQQVLGQGPQFIFQYYEKEERGRGNFPDRFSARQFPNYSSELNVNALLLGDSALYLCASSFPDGLAGYDEQFFGPGTRLTVL.

This clonotype was counted many times. The chain's CDR3 is CSVIGTGGRGSYEQYF. The CDR3, as DNA: TGCAGCGTAATCGGGACAGGGGGCCGCGGATCCTACGAGCAGTACTTC. The chain employs TRBV29-1 and TRBJ2-7; 12 nucleotides line up with TRBD1. V lost 6 bases to trimming and J lost 1 base; unmatched junction nucleotides: 10. This CDR3 region has 16 residues. Germline CDR1 is SQVTM and CDR2 is ANQGSEA.